This T cell receptor beta chain was sequenced for a study of T-cell memory formation after mild COVID-19. Study as a whole: Clusters of TCRs were largely donor specific.

Findings and caveats of the study: Among CD4+ contracting clones, most were CM and EM, and CD8+ ones EMRA. Pre-infection memory contained some responding clones, which suggested that cross-reactive memory had joined.

Remarks on this clonotype: The antigen remains unidentified.

Constant-segment primers were used for 5'RACE, and the resulting TCR alpha and TCR beta cDNA libraries carried sample barcodes and UMIs. Using its own MiXCR run on the 5' RACE reads, TCRdb lists one record per CDR3 protein. This sample has 350,000 to 500,000 distinct CDR3 sequences, with about a sixth found just once. Sequencing input: PBMCs or a T cell subset sorted from them (not recorded which). This sequence was found in a man younger than 30 who had mild COVID-19 (a few samples of this study predate the infection). Cell type and time point are not known.

This CDR3 is CASSSGLPSETQYF. The DNA for the CDR3 is TGTGCCAGCAGCTCGGGACTTCCTTCCGAGACCCAGTACTTC. V usage is TRBV7-2 and J usage is TRBJ2-5, with D possibly matching TRBD2 (6 bases). The CDR3 has 14 amino acids. Germline CDR1 SGHTA, CDR2 FQGNSA. Trimming stripped 4 bases from V and 5 bases from J, with 14 bases between.